This T cell receptor (beta chain) was captured in a study of Graves' ophthalmopathy and Graves' hyperthyroidism. No donor had other autoimmune disease, uncontrolled infection, pregnancy or lactation. PBMCs originated in less than 11 ml of fresh peripheral blood. For repertoire sequencing, the TCR beta CDR3 regions were amplified from RNA transcripts. In the first round, RT-PCR was carried out with HTBI primers, and a multiplex PCR formed the second round. TCRdb itself ran the multiplex PCR reads through MiXCR, one entry per CDR3 protein. The sample lists about 740,000 distinct CDR3 sequences, roughly 40% seen once, with about 40% in the top ten. Material: peripheral blood. This clonotype was sampled from an adult man with Graves' ophthalmopathy.

The CDR3 here is CASTVAGLDYGYTF. Here the CDR3 DNA reads TGCGCCAGCACCGTAGCGGGATTAGACTATGGCTACACCTTC. The J gene is TRBJ1-2, the V gene TRBV10-2; D unclear. The V and J ends lost 7 bases and 3 bases respectively, with 15 bases between them. The CDR3 loop spans 14 amino acids. Germline V gene sequence: CDR1 WSHSY, CDR2 SAAADI.